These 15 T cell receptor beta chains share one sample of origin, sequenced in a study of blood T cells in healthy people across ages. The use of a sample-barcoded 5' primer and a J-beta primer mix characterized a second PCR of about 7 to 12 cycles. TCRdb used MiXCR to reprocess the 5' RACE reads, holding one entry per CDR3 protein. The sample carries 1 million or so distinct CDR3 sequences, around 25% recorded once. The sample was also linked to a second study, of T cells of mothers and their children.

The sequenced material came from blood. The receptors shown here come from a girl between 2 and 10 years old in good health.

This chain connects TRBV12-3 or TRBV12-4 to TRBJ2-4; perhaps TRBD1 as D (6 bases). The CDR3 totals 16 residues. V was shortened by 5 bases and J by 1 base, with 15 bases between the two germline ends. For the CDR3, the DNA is TGTGCCAGCAGTGCGGCGTTGGACAGTGCCAAAAACATTCAGTACTTC. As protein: CASSAALDSAKNIQYF.

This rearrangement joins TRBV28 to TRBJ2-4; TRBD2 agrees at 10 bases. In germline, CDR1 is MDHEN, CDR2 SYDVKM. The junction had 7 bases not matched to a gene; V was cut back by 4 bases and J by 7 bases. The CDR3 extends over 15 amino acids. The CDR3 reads CASSSLAGGLNIQYF. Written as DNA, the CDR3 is TGTGCCAGCAGTTCCTTAGCGGGAGGTCTGAACATTCAGTACTTC. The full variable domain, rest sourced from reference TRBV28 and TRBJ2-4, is DVKVTQSSRYLVKRTGEKVFLECVQDMDHENMFWYRQDPGLGLRLIYFSYDVKMKEKGDIPEGYSVSREKKERFSLILESASTNQTSMYLCASSSLAGGLNIQYFGAGTRLSVL.

Written as DNA, the CDR3 is TGCAGCGTTGGGGACAGGGTGGGCGAGCAGTTCTTC. Protein sequence: CSVGDRVGEQFF. The genes are TRBV29-1 and TRBJ2-1; 9 positions agree with TRBD1. The trim removed 4 bases at V and 10 bases at J, leaving 5 bases unmatched. Per germline, CDR1 SQVTM and CDR2 ANQGSEA. The CDR3 has 12 residues.

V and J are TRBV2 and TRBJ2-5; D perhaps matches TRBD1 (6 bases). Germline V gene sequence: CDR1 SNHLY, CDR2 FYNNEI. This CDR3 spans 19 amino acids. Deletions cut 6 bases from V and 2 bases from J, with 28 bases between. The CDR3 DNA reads TGTGCCAGCAGGGGAAACCTGGCGAACAGGGTAGCCAAACAAGAGACCCAGTACTTC. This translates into CASRGNLANRVAKQETQYF.

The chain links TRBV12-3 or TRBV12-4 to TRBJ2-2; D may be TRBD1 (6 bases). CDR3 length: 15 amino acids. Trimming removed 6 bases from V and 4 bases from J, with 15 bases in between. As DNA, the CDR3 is TGTGCCAGCAGCCTACAGGGTCGGGGCACCGGGGAGCTGTTTTTT. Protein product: CASSLQGRGTGELFF.

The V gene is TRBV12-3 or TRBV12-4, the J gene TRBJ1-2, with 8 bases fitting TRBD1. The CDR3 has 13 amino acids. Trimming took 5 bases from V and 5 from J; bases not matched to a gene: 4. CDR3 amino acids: CASSDRGSYGYTF. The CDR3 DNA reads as TGTGCCAGCAGTGACAGGGGATCGTATGGCTACACCTTC.

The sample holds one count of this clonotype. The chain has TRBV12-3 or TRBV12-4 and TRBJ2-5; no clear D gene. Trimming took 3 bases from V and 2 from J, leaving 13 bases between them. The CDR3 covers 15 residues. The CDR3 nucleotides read TGTGCCAGCAGTTTGACCAGCAACCCTCAAGAGACCCAGTACTTC. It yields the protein CASSLTSNPQETQYF.

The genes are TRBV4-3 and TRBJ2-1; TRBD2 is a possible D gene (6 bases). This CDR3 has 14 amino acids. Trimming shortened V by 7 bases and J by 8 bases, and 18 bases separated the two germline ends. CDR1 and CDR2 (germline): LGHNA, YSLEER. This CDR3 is CASTPGLGRDEQFF. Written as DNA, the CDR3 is TGCGCCAGCACCCCGGGACTGGGGCGGGATGAGCAGTTCTTC.

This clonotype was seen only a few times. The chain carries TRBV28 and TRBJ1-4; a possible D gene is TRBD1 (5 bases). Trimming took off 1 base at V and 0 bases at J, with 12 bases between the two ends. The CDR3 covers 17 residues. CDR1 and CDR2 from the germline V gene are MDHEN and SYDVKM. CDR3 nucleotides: TGTGCCAGCAGTTTATCCCGTGGACAAGCAACTAATGAAAAACTGTTTTTT. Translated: CASSLSRGQATNEKLFF.

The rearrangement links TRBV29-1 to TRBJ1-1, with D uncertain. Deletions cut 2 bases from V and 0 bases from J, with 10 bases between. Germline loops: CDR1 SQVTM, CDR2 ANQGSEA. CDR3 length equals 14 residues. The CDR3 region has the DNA TGCAGCGTTGAAATCGCCAGCATGAACACTGAAGCTTTCTTT. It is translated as CSVEIASMNTEAFF.

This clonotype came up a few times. CDR3 loop: CSTLLGSGGTDTQYF. As DNA, the CDR3 is TGCAGCACCCTACTGGGGTCTGGGGGCACAGATACGCAGTATTTT. The chain couples TRBV29-1 to TRBJ2-3; D gene unclear. Between the trimmed V and J ends, which lost 8 bases and 1 base, there was a span of 19 bases. The length of the CDR3 is 15 residues. Germline values: CDR1 SQVTM, CDR2 ANQGSEA.

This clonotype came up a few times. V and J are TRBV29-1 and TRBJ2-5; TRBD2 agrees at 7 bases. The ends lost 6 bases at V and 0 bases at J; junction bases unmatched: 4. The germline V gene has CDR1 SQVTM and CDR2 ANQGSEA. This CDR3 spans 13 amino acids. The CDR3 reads CSVRGLHQETQYF. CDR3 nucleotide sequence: TGCAGCGTCCGGGGACTACACCAAGAGACCCAGTACTTC.

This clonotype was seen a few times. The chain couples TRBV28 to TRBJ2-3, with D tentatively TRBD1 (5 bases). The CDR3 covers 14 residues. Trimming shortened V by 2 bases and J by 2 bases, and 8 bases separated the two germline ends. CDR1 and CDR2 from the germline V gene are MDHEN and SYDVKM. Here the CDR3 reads CASSLRQTTDTQYF. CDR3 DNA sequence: TGTGCCAGCAGTTTAAGACAGACCACAGATACGCAGTATTTT.

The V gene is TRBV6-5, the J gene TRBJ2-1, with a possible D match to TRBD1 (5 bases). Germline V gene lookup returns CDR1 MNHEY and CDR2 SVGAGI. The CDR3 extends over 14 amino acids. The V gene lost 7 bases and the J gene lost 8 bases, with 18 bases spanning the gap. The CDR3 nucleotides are TGTGCCAGCATGGGCGAAAGTGAAGGGGATGAGCAGTTCTTC. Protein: CASMGESEGDEQFF.

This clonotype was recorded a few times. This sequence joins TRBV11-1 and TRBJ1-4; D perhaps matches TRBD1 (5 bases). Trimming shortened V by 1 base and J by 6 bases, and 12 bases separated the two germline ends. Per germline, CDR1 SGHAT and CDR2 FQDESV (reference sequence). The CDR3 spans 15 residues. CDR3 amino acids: CASSLGGATDEKLFF. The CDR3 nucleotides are TGTGCCAGCAGCTTAGGAGGGGCGACAGATGAAAAACTGTTTTTT. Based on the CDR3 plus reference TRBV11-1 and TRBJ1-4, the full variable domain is EAEVAQSPRYKITEKSQAVAFWCDPISGHATLYWYRQILGQGPELLVQFQDESVVDDSQLPKDRFSAERLKGVDSTLKIQPAELGDSAMYLCASSLGGATDEKLFFGSGTQLSVL.